This T cell receptor (beta chain) was sequenced during a study of T cell repertoires in cytomegalovirus infection. On the study more broadly: Public TCR beta signatures marked donors with CMV infection and the matching HLA. The study's findings and limits: Summed frequency of shared TCR beta families picked out CMV carriers who also had the relevant HLA. What dominated the ex vivo response were HLA-C-restricted CMV-specific TCR beta clonotypes.

The CDR3 runs 13 residues. Looked up from germline, CDR1 is GTSNPN and CDR2 is SVGIG (reference sequence). Between the trimmed V and J ends, which lost 0 bases and 10 bases, there was a span of 15 bases. As to this clonotype: Antigen specificity is unknown.

A single record per CDR3 protein comes from TCRdb applying MiXCR to the reads. The table lists a few hundred thousand distinct CDR3 sequences, 15% to 20% of them singletons. Sequencing used PBMCs. The sequence was obtained from a human donor in good health (CMV status not recorded). Some clones in this sample may be carry-over from other donors' samples. The chain is built from TRBV30 and TRBJ1-2; D gene ambiguous. DNA of the CDR3: TGTGCCTGGAGTGTACTGATAGCGGGCGACTACACCTTC. Translated: CAWSVLIAGDYTF.